These 29 T cell receptor beta chains share one sample of origin, sequenced in a study of shared clonotypes between healthy human individuals. Sequenced by immunoSEQ multiplex PCR; TCRdb stores in-frame clones only, minus some. This repertoire shows about 1.5 million clones, around 95% found once; its top ten account for roughly 1.2%. The specimen was naive CD4+ T cells sorted from blood. Described subset: CD45RA+ positively selected. The receptors were sampled from a man aged 30-40 years in good health.

The V call is TRBV28, the J call TRBJ2-3; 11 bases match TRBD2. The CDR3 contains 20 residues. Germline trimming cut 6 bases from V and 0 bases from J; bases unmatched to any gene: 17. Per the germline V gene, CDR1 is MDHEN and CDR2 is SYDVKM. The DNA of the CDR3 is TGTGCCAGCAGCCCACGAGGGAGGCTAGCGGGAGGCGTTAGCACAGATACGCAGTATTTT. This gives the protein CASSPRGRLAGGVSTDTQYF.

This clone has a handful of counts. V and J are TRBV6-1 and TRBJ2-5; 9 bases fit TRBD1. This CDR3 has 15 amino acids. Per the germline V gene, CDR1 is MNHNS and CDR2 is SASEGT. V trimming: 6 bases; J trimming: 4 bases; junction bases outside the gene matches: 9. The CDR3 loop is CASREGQGFLETQYF. CDR3 sequence (DNA): TGTGCCAGCAGAGAGGGACAGGGTTTTTTAGAGACCCAGTACTTC.

The chain carries TRBV5-1 and TRBJ2-1, with 9 bases fitting TRBD2. V shed 0 bases, J shed 8 bases, and the junction held 6 bases outside the gene matches. The CDR3 totals 15 residues. Per germline, CDR1 SGHRS and CDR2 YFSETQ. CDR3 loop: CASSLVAGEVDEQFF. CDR3 bases: TGCGCCAGCAGCTTGGTAGCGGGAGAGGTTGATGAGCAGTTCTTC.

The chain joins TRBV5-4 to TRBJ2-2; D might be TRBD2 (5 bases). The CDR3 is made up of 13 amino acids. Trimming removed 10 bases from V and 2 bases from J, with 12 bases in between. The germline V gene has CDR1 SGHNT and CDR2 YYREEE (reference sequence). The CDR3 nucleotides read TGTGCCTCACACCGGGAAAACACCGGGGAGCTGTTTTTT. It codes for CASHRENTGELFF.

The rearrangement links TRBV5-4 to TRBJ1-4; possibly TRBD1 for D (6 bases). Germline values: CDR1 SGHNT, CDR2 YYREEE (reference sequence). This CDR3 contains 19 residues. V lost 3 bases to trimming and J lost 4 bases, with 25 bases between them. The CDR3 here is CASSSTSVEGGNDNEKLFF. CDR3 DNA: TGTGCCAGCAGCTCAACTAGCGTGGAGGGGGGTAATGATAATGAAAAACTGTTTTTT.

The genes are TRBV7-8 and TRBJ1-1; possible D gene TRBD1, 5 bases. CDR3 size: 14 residues. The germline CDR1 and CDR2 sequences are SGHVS and FQNEAQ. Deletions cut 2 bases from V and 3 bases from J, with 10 bases between. CDR3 DNA sequence: TGTGCCAGCAGCTTAAACCGGGGCTACACTGAAGCTTTCTTT. Protein product: CASSLNRGYTEAFF.

The J gene is TRBJ2-1, the V gene TRBV11-3; D perhaps matches TRBD2 (6 bases). This CDR3 is 16 amino acids long. Germline V gene lookup returns CDR1 SGHNT and CDR2 YENEEA. Trimming cost V 2 bases and J 12 bases, with 23 bases left between them. The CDR3 region is CASSLRESGVRNRQFF. In DNA, the CDR3 is TGTGCCAGCAGCTTACGCGAATCGGGAGTCCGGAATAGGCAGTTCTTC.

V is TRBV7-6 and J is TRBJ1-1, with TRBD1 as a possible D gene (6 bases). V was clipped by 2 bases and J by 1 base, with 14 bases between them. CDR3 length equals 16 residues. Germline V gene data show CDR1 as SGHVS and CDR2 as FNYEAQ. CDR3 sequence reads: CASSLFRGPWNTEAFF. In nucleotides, the CDR3 is TGTGCCAGCAGCTTATTCAGGGGACCCTGGAACACTGAAGCTTTCTTT. The whole variable domain, filled in from reference TRBV7-6 and TRBJ1-1, reads GAGVSQSPRYKVTKRGQDVALRCDPISGHVSLYWYRQALGQGPEFLTYFNYEAQQDKSGLPNDRFSAERPEGSISTLTIQRTEQRDSAMYRCASSLFRGPWNTEAFFGQGTRLTVV.

This chain uses TRBV29-1 with TRBJ2-1; 8 nucleotides line up with TRBD2. The CDR3 contains 17 residues. CDR1 SQVTM and CDR2 ANQGSEA come from the germline V gene. V shed 1 base, J shed 6 bases, and the junction held 14 bases outside the gene matches. In DNA form, the CDR3 reads TGCAGCGTTGAAGGGGTTTCGCGGGAGGTCCGGGTCAATGAGCAGTTCTTC. Protein sequence: CSVEGVSREVRVNEQFF.

About this clone: This specimen includes other DNA sequences encoding the same CDR3. The rearrangement joins TRBV29-1 to TRBJ2-1; 10 nucleotides match TRBD2. Trimming removed 4 bases from V and 4 bases from J; junction bases left unmatched: 1. Per the germline V gene, CDR1 is SQVTM and CDR2 is ANQGSEA. This CDR3 comprises 13 residues. The CDR3 loop is CSVGTSGYNEQFF. CDR3 coding DNA: TGCAGCGTTGGGACTAGCGGTTACAATGAGCAGTTCTTC.

The chain employs TRBV7-2 and TRBJ2-3; 7 nucleotides agree with TRBD2. Looked up from germline, CDR1 is SGHTA and CDR2 is FQGNSA. The CDR3 is 15 amino acids. V shed 5 bases, J shed 2 bases, and the junction held 7 bases outside the gene matches. CDR3 sequence reads: CASSVSGGDTDTQYF. The CDR3 DNA follows: TGTGCCAGCAGCGTCTCTGGGGGGGACACAGATACGCAGTATTTT.

V is TRBV9 and J is TRBJ2-1; TRBD1 aligns across 9 bases. CDR3 length: 15 residues. Germline V lookup: CDR1 SGDLS, CDR2 YYNGEE. V shed 5 bases and J 2 bases; nucleotides not matched to a gene: 5. CDR3 protein: CASSRGQGPYNEQFF. The CDR3 bases are TGTGCCAGCAGTAGGGGACAGGGACCCTACAATGAGCAGTTCTTC. The variable domain in full, completed from reference TRBV9 and TRBJ2-1, reads DSGVTQTPKHLITATGQRVTLRCSPRSGDLSVYWYQQSLDQGLQFLIQYYNGEERAKGNILERFSAQQFPDLHSELNLSSLELGDSALYFCASSRGQGPYNEQFFGPGTRLTVL.

This chain joins TRBV6-6 and TRBJ1-2; 10 positions match TRBD1. With 2 bases clipped from V and 8 bases from J, the junction kept 8 bases outside the gene matches. CDR3 size: 15 residues. Germline-derived CDR1 and CDR2 are MNHNY and SVGAGI (reference sequence). The CDR3 loop reads CASSYDRGQGGGYTF. CDR3 in DNA: TGTGCCAGCAGTTACGACAGGGGGCAAGGCGGCGGCTACACCTTC.

V is TRBV2 and J is TRBJ2-1; D ambiguous. The V and J ends lost 3 bases and 3 bases respectively, with 3 bases between them. CDR3 length: 12 amino acids. CDR1 and CDR2 from the germline V gene are SNHLY and FYNNEI. The CDR3: CASSEGYNEQFF. CDR3 nucleotides: TGTGCCAGCAGTGAGGGCTACAATGAGCAGTTCTTC.

A note on this clone: Different DNA sequences within this sample yield the same CDR3. J is TRBJ2-1 and V is TRBV20-1; D not certain. This CDR3 has 11 amino acids. Trimming removed 6 bases at V and 4 bases at J, with 7 bases between. Germline CDR1 DFQATT, CDR2 SNEGSKA (reference sequence). The CDR3 nucleotides are TGCAGTGCCGGAGCTTACAATGAGCAGTTCTTC. It translates to CSAGAYNEQFF.

This rearrangement joins TRBV4-1 to TRBJ2-7; D may be TRBD1 or TRBD2 (5 bases each). CDR1 and CDR2 (germline): MGHRA, YSYEKL. The V end lost 5 bases, the J end lost 4 bases, and 15 bases lay between the germline ends. This CDR3 has 14 amino acids. The CDR3 nucleotides are TGCGCCAGCAGCATAGACCGGGACCTTTACGAGCAGTACTTC. Protein sequence: CASSIDRDLYEQYF.

The V and J genes are TRBV5-4 and TRBJ2-3; 8 nucleotides match TRBD2. Germline values: CDR1 SGHNT, CDR2 YYREEE (reference sequence). The CDR3 covers 16 residues. The V and J ends lost 3 bases and 4 bases, in that order; junction bases with no gene match: 10. The CDR3, as DNA: TGTGCCAGCAGCTCCCCCTCGGGAGGGAGGGCAGATACGCAGTATTTT. This translates into CASSSPSGGRADTQYF.

The rearrangement joins TRBV5-4 to TRBJ1-1, with 7 positions matching TRBD1. CDR1 and CDR2 from the germline V gene are SGHNT and YYREEE (reference sequence). The CDR3 runs to 15 residues. The ends lost 4 bases at V and 5 bases at J; junction bases unmatched: 11. DNA of the CDR3: TGTGCCAGCAGCGGAATGACAGGGAGTTGGACTGAAGCTTTCTTT. Translated: CASSGMTGSWTEAFF.

The chain uses TRBV5-1 and TRBJ2-7; 7 bases agree with TRBD2. J gave up 3 bases and V 0 bases, and 9 bases lay outside the gene matches. CDR1 is SGHRS and CDR2 is YFSETQ in the germline V gene. The CDR3 length is 16 residues. The DNA for the CDR3 is TGCGCCAGCAGCTTGGGATCTGCGGGAGCTATCTACGAGCAGTACTTC. Protein sequence: CASSLGSAGAIYEQYF. The whole variable domain, filled in from reference TRBV5-1 and TRBJ2-7, reads KAGVTQTPRYLIKTRGQQVTLSCSPISGHRSVSWYQQTPGQGLQFLFEYFSETQRNKGNFPGRFSGRQFSNSRSEMNVSTLELGDSALYLCASSLGSAGAIYEQYFGPGTRLTVT.

This clone came up once. The chain employs TRBV5-1 and TRBJ2-3, with 14 bases matching TRBD2. J lost 6 bases, V lost 0 bases, and 9 bases had no gene match. The length of the CDR3 is 18 residues. Germline assignment: CDR1 SGHRS and CDR2 YFSETQ. The CDR3 spells CASSLGGLAGGSIDTQYF. Written as DNA, the CDR3 is TGCGCCAGCAGCTTGGGCGGACTAGCGGGAGGTAGTATCGATACGCAGTATTTT.

The chain couples TRBV18 to TRBJ2-3; D not resolved. Germline V gene lookup returns CDR1 KGHSH and CDR2 LQKENI. Trimming stripped 3 bases from V and 8 bases from J, with 9 bases between. The CDR3 totals 12 residues. In DNA form, the CDR3 reads TGTGCCAGCTCACCTACACTGGGTACGCAGTATTTT. This codes for CASSPTLGTQYF. Looking up the rest from reference TRBV18 and TRBJ2-3 gives the full variable domain: NAGVMQNPRHLVRRRGQEARLRCSPMKGHSHVYWYRQLPEEGLKFMVYLQKENIIDESGMPKERFSAEFPKEGPSILRIQQVVRGDSAAYFCASSPTLGTQYFGPGTRLTVL.

This clone was observed a single time. The CDR3 sequence is CASSLVAGGHQETQYF. The CDR3 nucleotides read TGTGCCAGCAGCTTGGTAGCGGGAGGGCACCAAGAGACCCAGTACTTC. J is TRBJ2-5 and V is TRBV5-4; 11 nucleotides align to TRBD2. The CDR3 has 16 residues. The germline V gene encodes CDR1 SGHNT and CDR2 YYREEE (reference sequence). The trim removed 0 bases at V and 0 bases at J, leaving 1 base unmatched.

The CDR3, as DNA: TGTGCCAGCAACCTAGCGGGAGGGCCTGGGGAGACCCAGTACTTC. Residues: CASNLAGGPGETQYF. The J gene is TRBJ2-5, the V gene TRBV9; 12 bases fit TRBD2. CDR1 and CDR2 from the germline V gene are SGDLS and YYNGEE. This CDR3 has 15 amino acids. J was trimmed by 5 bases and V by 6 bases; bases with no gene match: 8.

The chain couples TRBV27 to TRBJ1-5; no clear D gene. CDR1 is MNHEY and CDR2 is SMNVEV in the germline V gene (reference sequence). V was pared by 5 bases and J by 2 bases, with 10 bases between. The CDR3 is made up of 14 amino acids. CDR3 coding DNA: TGTGCCAGCAGTCGAGACTGGGGCAATCAGCCCCAGCATTTT. It yields the protein CASSRDWGNQPQHF.

The chain is built from TRBV7-9 and TRBJ2-3; the D gene is possibly TRBD2 (6 bases). Looked up from germline, CDR1 is SEHNR and CDR2 is FQNEAQ (reference sequence). V dropped 3 bases and J dropped 0 bases, with 13 bases sitting between them. CDR3 length: 16 residues. The CDR3, as DNA: TGTGCCAGCAGCTTCCCCGCGGGAAGAAGCACAGATACGCAGTATTTT. Translating gives CASSFPAGRSTDTQYF.

The chain carries TRBV6-5 and TRBJ1-2, with 8 bases matching TRBD1. The CDR3 totals 11 residues. Germline V lookup: CDR1 MNHEY, CDR2 SVGAGI. Trimming at V came to 6 bases and at J to 12 bases, leaving 6 bases not matched to a gene. CDR3 in amino acids: CASSRGRLDTF. CDR3 sequence (DNA): TGTGCCAGCAGCAGGGGGCGATTGGACACCTTC.

The count of this clone is one. The chain couples TRBV14 to TRBJ2-5; 7 nucleotides match TRBD2. This CDR3 has 16 amino acids. CDR1 and CDR2 (germline): SGHDN, FVKESK. V trimming: 5 bases; J trimming: 1 base; junction bases outside the gene matches: 10. The CDR3 loop reads CASSKRGLAVQETQYF. The CDR3 DNA follows: TGTGCCAGCAGCAAACGGGGCCTAGCGGTCCAAGAGACCCAGTACTTC. Using reference TRBV14 and TRBJ2-5 for the parts outside the CDR3, the full variable domain is EAGVTQFPSHSVIEKGQTVTLRCDPISGHDNLYWYRRVMGKEIKFLLHFVKESKQDESGMPNNRFLAERTGGTYSTLKVQPAELEDSGVYFCASSKRGLAVQETQYFGPGTRLLVL.

The genes are TRBV5-6 and TRBJ1-3; perhaps TRBD1 as D (6 bases). The CDR3 extends over 14 amino acids. V shed 6 bases and J shed 5 bases, with 15 bases lying between them. Germline-derived CDR1 and CDR2 are SGHDT and YYEEEE. The CDR3 reads CASKKGVGRNTIYF. The CDR3 nucleotides are TGTGCCAGCAAGAAGGGGGTCGGACGAAACACCATATATTTT.

The chain has TRBV11-2 and TRBJ2-4, with D maybe TRBD1 (6 bases). V was pared by 7 bases and J by 3 bases, with 16 bases between. The CDR3 runs to 15 residues. The germline V gene has CDR1 SGHAT and CDR2 FQNNGV. CDR3 in amino acids: CASKDPGVDKNIQYF. CDR3 bases: TGTGCCAGCAAGGATCCAGGGGTTGACAAAAACATTCAGTACTTC.